The sequence of this T cell receptor beta chain was determined in a study of cytomegalovirus exposure and HLA in healthy donors (dated 2017 in TCRdb). Broadly, across the study: An earlier analysis of some 500 of the donors reported approximately 300 Gb of sequence data and 117 million unique TCR beta sequences from some 180 million T cells. An early release covering 500 to 750 HLA-typed donors comprised 250 to 350 gigabases of sequencing data and tens of millions of unique TCR sequences. The genetic ancestry cluster associated with self-reported Caucasian donors included approximately 85% of the approximately 410 genotyped donors. The aim of the study was to test whether cataloging public T cell receptors could identify signatures of past pathogen exposure. The T cell repertoires of roughly 660 subjects were profiled by immunosequencing and related to cytomegalovirus serostatus. Along with the roughly 670-subject first cohort, a separate validation cohort of roughly 110 different subjects was used. The study combined high-throughput TCR immunosequencing, statistical association of individual TCRs with disease status, and machine learning to predict cytomegalovirus infection status. A later analysis re-examined previously published TCR beta repertoires from more than 650 donors and added high-resolution HLA genotyping to investigate patterns of TCR occurrence. The later analysis used no new phenotypic data to find candidate immune exposures, relying instead on TCR beta sequences and their occurrence across donors. To decide whether each TCR beta V gene segment behaved as functional or pseudogenic, an earlier analysis of 587 of the donors relied on high-throughput TCR beta sequencing. Donor age, sex, ethnicity and CMV serostatus were compiled alongside the repertoire data. A later genetic analysis took genome-wide SNP genotypes for about 65% of the roughly 670 donors and used that subset as a discovery cohort. Every repertoire in the discovery cohort had been generated on one and the same sequencing platform. Both class I and class II loci were covered by HLA typing, at four-digit resolution. Typing coverage varied by locus: roughly 620-640 donors for A, B, C, DRB1 and DQB1; roughly 560 for DQA1; more than 600 for DPA1; 400 to 480 for DPB1. Several DR-DQ haplotypes were handled as single units for association and clustering because linkage in the cohort was strong. Among some 410 genotyped donors of the cohort, an average of around 240,000 unique TCR beta nucleotide sequences were sequenced per donor, roughly 18% of them non-productive. Here is what the overall study found, with its caveats: The cohort was sequenced for TCR beta chains only, and without alpha or paired-chain data the features that could be detected were limited. According to the authors, the approach could potentially be generalized to other disease states and immunological phenotypes. The 87-base-pair reads could not distinguish some IMGT-functional V segments, including TRBV6-2 and TRBV6-3, so those segments were excluded. According to a later genetic analysis, donors in an Asian-associated ancestry cluster had fewer N-insertions in productive TCRs than the approximately 710-donor mean. Three of the identified cytomegalovirus-associated TCR beta chains were confirmed in vitro to be specific for cytomegalovirus antigens. A later genetic analysis associated a missense DCLRE1C variant with V-gene and J-gene trimming of TCR beta chains, and an independent cohort replicated the association. A further reported finding was that TCR beta sequences accurately predicted the HLA-A and HLA-B alleles for most subjects in the first cohort. A group of highly shared sequence variants was considered likely to be a technical artifact of the sequencing pipeline. According to a later analysis, parvovirus B19, influenza, CMV and Epstein-Barr virus appeared linked to several top co-occurrence clusters. The earlier analysis of a few hundred of the donors excluded some 15 rarely observed V segments, including chromosome 9 orphons, because counts were too low. In an earlier analysis of about 600 of the donors, most TCR beta V segments appeared in productive rearrangements about 87% or about 30% of the time, broadly matching IMGT annotations. Assigning TCR associations to individual alleles was difficult when HLA alleles, especially DR and DQ, strongly co-occurred. Sequencing depth was assumed to be roughly uniform across donors in the presence/absence analyses, though that assumption may not hold. Most CMV-associated TCR beta chains appeared to be HLA-restricted in a later analysis, and the HLA associations seemed to be driven largely by CMV exposure. In a later analysis, 15,000 to 20,000 TCR beta sequences were associated with specific HLA alleles at a false discovery rate of 0.05. Across donors, most TCR sequences were observed very rarely, whereas some public TCRs were present in many individuals. The study listed approximately 150 TCR beta chains as associated with cytomegalovirus. Correlated functional status among segregating V segments might be attributable to linkage disequilibrium, but an unknown experimental factor could not be ruled out. A later analysis found that TCR association rates varied across HLA loci, with DRB1 alleles showing the most associated TCRs and HLA-C alleles the fewest. The classifier was reported to diagnose cytomegalovirus status with high specificity and sensitivity in both the original cohort and the validation cohort. CMV serostatus was the only immune exposure information available for the cohort. Because some donors lacked HLA typing at each locus, the association tests relied only on the typed subset. In a later analysis, HLA-associated TCR beta chains were found to be more clonally expanded and to have lower generation probabilities than equally common non-associated chains.

Per the germline V gene, SGHRS is the CDR1 and YFSETQ is the CDR2. Inclusive of the bounding cysteine and phenylalanine, the CDR3 is 17 residues long. Left in the record is the CDR3 DNA by itself, 51 bases read in frame from the first base. Relative to germline, V is missing 0 bases and J is missing 3 bases, with 4 bases of the junction outside any gene match. To prepare the library, the immunoSEQ multiplex PCR assay was applied. The multiplex PCR relied on a mix of 60 forward primers for TCR Vbeta segments and 13 reverse primers for TCR Jbeta segments. A multiplex PCR assay on genomic DNA amplified the CDR3 region of rearranged TCR beta genes. Amplified TCR beta libraries were sequenced as 87-base-pair reads on the Illumina HiSeq System. The paper's data handling went like this. A later analysis tallied 70 million to 100 million unique TCR beta chains across the 700 or so repertoires, and about 12 million of those chains were shared by two or more donors. Raw reads were error-corrected and collapsed into unique sequences with a nearest-neighbor algorithm that merged closely related sequences to remove PCR and sequencing errors. CDR3 sequences were aligned to IMGT reference sequences to assign V, D and J gene segments. Each retained sequence needed at least a six-nucleotide match to both a V gene segment and a J gene segment. Rearrangements were called productive when the CDR3 lacked stop codons and stayed in frame with V and J; all others were non-productive. CDR3 was defined by IMGT convention, running from the second conserved V-encoded cysteine to the conserved J-encoded phenylalanine. In an earlier analysis of more than 550 of the donors, sequences lacking an unambiguous match to a single V gene segment were excluded. In an earlier analysis of about 590 of the donors, a V segment was called functional when productive rearrangements were above 56.7%, and segregating when the standard deviation between donors exceeded 5%. A statistical classification framework was developed to diagnose cytomegalovirus status using the catalog of TCR beta chain sequences. In a later analysis, TCR nucleotide sequences were compared against IMGT/GENE-DB human TR gene sequences so that V and J genes could be assigned. A later analysis assigned CDR3 sequences and most-parsimonious VDJ recombination scenarios with the TCRdist pipeline. In a later analysis, each TCR beta chain was defined by its CDR3 amino acid sequence together with its V-gene family, and reads lacking a unique V-gene family were excluded. In a later analysis, fewer than 650 highly shared, low-generation-probability nucleotide sequences were removed to address suspected cross-contamination and a sequencing artifact. For each public chain, a later analysis derived a clonal expansion index from normalized ranks of inferred template counts within each repertoire. Generation probabilities in a later analysis came from a VDJ recombination model fitted to out-of-frame rearrangements, and those results were checked against IGoR. A later analysis scored TCR-TCR, TCR-HLA and TCR-CMV co-occurrence with hypergeometric tests, applying a repertoire-size bias correction to TCR pairs. In a later analysis, false discovery rates were estimated by permuting HLA or CMV assignments 20 times. In a later analysis, co-occurring TCRs were grouped using DBSCAN, and TCRdist sequence similarity was added for clustering within HLA-allele-positive subsets. For co-occurrence clustering, repertoires with fewer than 30,000 or more than 120,000 public chains were excluded, along with roughly 5 repertoires with anomalous nucleotide sharing. As stored in TCRdb, this immuneACCESS dataset retains in-frame rearrangements with V and J assigned. A fraction of the clones does not appear; measured against another copy, unresolved V genes explain less than half of the discrepancy, and the remainder lacks a known reason. V and J calls and clone size follow that table, whereas D and trimming were derived from the DNA. The sample includes fewer than 250,000 clones, with over 70% observed a single time. The biggest ten clones account for 1.6% of the sample.

In total, approximately 700 healthy bone marrow donors made up the cohort. All cohort members were sampled while nominally healthy, although unrecorded immune exposures were likely present. The donor was CMV seronegative and belonged to the group of 380 or so seronegative cohort members. Each donor provided a peripheral blood sample, and peripheral blood mononuclear cells were used for TCR beta sequencing. Genomic DNA extraction from the blood cell samples was performed with the Qiagen DNeasy Blood Extraction Kit. With regard to this clone: What antigen it recognizes has not been identified. One base away there is no much larger clone; base qualities are not given.

The sequence is built from TRBV5-1 and TRBJ2-1; TRBD2 agrees with 12 junctional bases. This receptor was obtained from a woman aged 18-30 years in good health and CMV-seronegative. The sequenced sample consisted of PBMCs. The CDR3 is CASSLAQTSGSYNEQFF. The sequenced DNA is TGCGCCAGCAGCTTGGCCCAGACTAGCGGGAGCTACAATGAGCAGTTCTTC.